These T cell receptor beta chains were read from a single sample in a study of blood T cell repertoires in COVID-19. Assay: immunoSEQ multiplex PCR; the TCRdb copy retains only in-frame clones and omits some. The sample includes under 110,000 clones, about two thirds seen only once; the top ten take approximately 0.9%. Sequenced: peripheral blood. The receptors were gathered from a human donor with acute or convalescent COVID-19. The donor label of this sample is uncertain. CDR3s include the opening cysteine and the closing phenylalanine or tryptophan. Fields, in order: clone size, D gene, V gene, J gene, CDR3 protein, CDR3 DNA. The D gene is left open where the match is weak. Size tells how often a clone was seen (once, few, many) or the class of an expanded clone, and some rows leave it out.

few	TRBD1	TRBV5-1	TRBJ1-1	CASTTGGGGNTEAFF	TGCGCCAGCACCACAGGGGGCGGGGGTAACACTGAAGCTTTCTTT
.	.	TRBV6-5	TRBJ2-1	CASSRRLVDEQFF	TGTGCCAGCAGCAGACGACTAGTTGATGAGCAGTTCTTC
.	TRBD1	TRBV7-2	TRBJ2-3	CASSWTGDVLTDTQYF	TGTGCCAGCAGCTGGACAGGGGACGTCCTCACAGATACGCAGTATTTT
.	.	TRBV5-6	TRBJ1-1	CASSLTGARNTEAFF	TGTGCCAGCAGCTTGACTGGGGCGCGGAACACTGAAGCTTTCTTT
.	TRBD1	TRBV6-5	TRBJ2-7	CASSHKTGGSYEQYF	TGTGCCAGCAGTCACAAGACAGGGGGGTCCTACGAGCAGTACTTC
.	TRBD2	TRBV27	TRBJ2-2	CASSPGGARGTGELFF	TGTGCCAGCAGCCCGGGGGGGGCCAGGGGCACCGGGGAGCTGTTTTTT
.	TRBD1	TRBV18	TRBJ2-7	CASSRDRVGEQYF	TGTGCCAGCTCACGGGACAGGGTGGGGGAGCAGTACTTC
.	.	TRBV12-5	TRBJ1-1	CASGLEGLPITEAFF	TGTGCTAGTGGTTTAGAGGGACTCCCGATCACTGAAGCTTTCTTT
.	TRBD1	TRBV10-3	TRBJ1-1	CAIRDREGTEAFF	TGTGCCATCAGGGACAGGGAGGGGACTGAAGCTTTCTTT
.	TRBD1	TRBV9	TRBJ2-3	CASSVGGTGPTDTQYF	TGTGCCAGCAGCGTAGGCGGGACAGGGCCCACAGATACGCAGTATTTT
.	.	TRBV3-1/TRBV3-2	TRBJ1-4	CASSRGRLAANEKLFF	TGTGCCAGCAGCCGGGGGCGCTTGGCTGCTAATGAAAAACTGTTTTTT
.	TRBD2	TRBV4-2	TRBJ2-5	CASSQGNFVAGMGETQYF	TGTGCCAGCAGCCAAGGGAACTTTGTAGCGGGGATGGGGGAGACCCAGTACTTC
.	.	TRBV5-6	TRBJ1-5	CASSFLGGNQPQHF	TGTGCCAGCAGCTTTCTAGGCGGCAATCAGCCCCAGCATTTT
.	TRBD1	TRBV18	TRBJ2-7	CASSSTGTGSVEQYF	TGTGCCAGCTCATCTACCGGGACAGGGAGTGTGGAGCAGTACTTC
.	.	TRBV12-3/TRBV12-4	TRBJ1-6	CASSSVAIRALHF	TGTGCCAGCAGTTCTGTGGCGATCAGGGCCCTCCACTTT
.	.	TRBV3-1/TRBV3-2	TRBJ2-7	CASSQTGEQYF	TGTGCCAGCAGCCAGACAGGCGAGCAGTACTTC
few	TRBD1	TRBV5-1	TRBJ2-2	CATANDRALNTGELFF	TGCGCCACCGCTAACGACAGGGCCTTAAACACCGGGGAGCTGTTTTTT
.	.	TRBV6-6	TRBJ1-3	CASGRETSGNTIYF	TGTGCCAGCGGTAGGGAGACCTCTGGAAACACCATATATTTT
.	TRBD2	TRBV7-2	TRBJ2-1	CASSLSPTTSGGEQFF	TGTGCCAGCAGCTTAAGCCCGACAACTAGCGGGGGTGAGCAGTTCTTC
.	.	TRBV4-1	TRBJ1-3	CASSQMPPGTGNTIYF	TGCGCCAGCAGCCAAATGCCCCCGGGGACTGGAAACACCATATATTTT
.	.	TRBV7-9	TRBJ1-4	CASSLEHNEKLFF	TGTGCCAGCAGCTTAGAACATAATGAAAAACTGTTTTTT
.	.	TRBV30	TRBJ1-4	CAGTGLGGEKLFF	TGTGCCGGCACGGGACTGGGGGGTGAAAAACTGTTTTTT
.	TRBD1	TRBV2	TRBJ1-4	CASRRPGQTGEKLFF	TGTGCCAGCAGGCGGCCGGGACAGACGGGAGAAAAACTGTTTTTT
.	.	TRBV6-5	TRBJ1-2	CASTGGSVFGYTF	TGTGCCAGCACCGGGGGGTCTGTGTTTGGCTACACCTTC
.	TRBD1	TRBV19	TRBJ1-4	CASSKYSGTANEKLFF	TGTGCCAGTAGTAAATATTCCGGGACAGCCAATGAAAAACTGTTTTTT
.	.	TRBV20-1	TRBJ1-6	CSASQQSSYNSPLHF	TGCAGTGCTAGTCAACAAAGCTCCTATAATTCACCCCTCCACTTT
many	.	TRBV27	TRBJ2-2	CASSPATGSTGELFF	TGTGCCAGCAGTCCCGCAACAGGGAGCACCGGGGAGCTGTTTTTT
.	TRBD2	TRBV3-1/TRBV3-2	TRBJ2-1	CASSQALAGGLNEQFF	TGTGCCAGCAGCCAGGCTCTAGCGGGGGGGCTCAATGAGCAGTTCTTC
.	TRBD2	TRBV11-3	TRBJ2-1	CASSLTSGGLYNEQFF	TGTGCCAGCAGCCTGACTAGCGGGGGCCTCTACAATGAGCAGTTCTTC
.	TRBD1	TRBV4-2	TRBJ2-6	CASSQDGTAGANVLTF	TGTGCCAGCAGCCAAGATGGGACAGCTGGGGCCAACGTCCTGACTTTC
many	.	TRBV3-1/TRBV3-2	TRBJ1-1	CASSQDSGRRSTEAFF	TGTGCCAGCAGCCAAGATAGTGGCAGGAGGTCCACTGAAGCTTTCTTT
.	.	TRBV20-1	TRBJ2-1	CSASSLAVGNEQFF	TGCAGTGCTAGTTCTCTAGCAGTGGGCAATGAGCAGTTCTTC
few	TRBD2	TRBV2	TRBJ2-5	CASSALWPDLSGGSLGQETQYF	TGTGCCAGCAGTGCACTTTGGCCGGACCTAAGCGGGGGTTCTTTAGGGCAAGAGACCCAGTACTTC
.	.	TRBV7-8	TRBJ1-5	CASSLVWAANQPQHF	TGTGCCAGCAGCTTAGTGTGGGCAGCAAATCAGCCCCAGCATTTT
.	TRBD2	TRBV7-9	TRBJ2-5	CASSFSGGRRETQYF	TGTGCCAGCAGCTTCAGCGGGGGGCGACGAGAGACCCAGTACTTC
.	TRBD1	TRBV2	TRBJ2-2	CVRGQGGHTGELFF	TGTGTCAGAGGACAGGGCGGACACACCGGGGAGCTGTTTTTT
.	TRBD1	TRBV28	TRBJ1-2	CASSSQTGLGYGYTF	TGTGCCAGCAGTTCCCAGACAGGGTTGGGCTATGGCTACACCTTC
.	.	TRBV5-1	TRBJ2-2	CASTPSGSSNTGELFF	TGCGCCAGCACCCCCTCGGGCTCTAGCAACACCGGGGAGCTGTTTTTT
.	.	TRBV29-1	TRBJ2-7	CSAVLSGRGYEQYF	TGCAGCGCGGTCCTATCGGGCAGGGGTTACGAGCAGTACTTC
few	TRBD1	TRBV6-5	TRBJ1-5	CASSRQGVSNQPQHF	TGTGCCAGCAGCCGGCAGGGGGTAAGCAATCAGCCCCAGCATTTT
.	.	TRBV27	TRBJ2-2	CASSMTSSGELFF	TGTGCCAGCAGTATGACTAGTTCCGGGGAGCTGTTTTTT
.	.	TRBV4-1	TRBJ2-3	CASSQGIWGRGPDTQYF	TGCGCCAGCAGCCAAGGAATTTGGGGGCGCGGACCAGATACGCAGTATTTT
.	.	TRBV9	TRBJ1-4	CASSVEGVTNEKLFF	TGTGCCAGCAGCGTAGAGGGGGTAACTAATGAAAAACTGTTTTTT
.	.	TRBV6-5	TRBJ1-1	CASSYTPGGGWTEAFF	TGTGCCAGCAGTTACACCCCTGGGGGGGGGTGGACTGAAGCTTTCTTT
.	TRBD1	TRBV4-1	TRBJ1-2	CASSQDSSTGWKDGYTF	TGCGCCAGCAGCCAAGATTCTTCGACAGGGTGGAAGGATGGCTACACCTTC
.	TRBD2	TRBV30	TRBJ2-2	CACPRGGAHRGAVF	TGTGCCTGCCCTCGGGGGGGCGCACACCGGGGAGCTGTCTTT
.	.	TRBV2	TRBJ2-2	CASSEYRKGTGELFF	TGTGCCAGCAGTGAATACAGGAAAGGGACCGGGGAGCTGTTTTTT
.	TRBD1	TRBV18	TRBJ1-5	CASSQGQGLYQPQHF	TGTGCCAGCTCACAGGGACAGGGGTTGTATCAGCCCCAGCATTTT
.	.	TRBV18	TRBJ2-3	CASSPPFRSNTDTQYF	TGTGCCAGCTCACCACCGTTTCGGAGCAACACAGATACGCAGTATTTT
.	TRBD2	TRBV5-5	TRBJ2-1	CASSLAGGPRLEQFF	TGTGCCAGCAGCTTAGCGGGGGGGCCGAGGTTGGAGCAGTTCTTC
once	TRBD1	TRBV5-1	TRBJ1-4	CASSLDRGGANEKLFF	TGCGCCAGCAGCCTGGACAGGGGAGGAGCTAATGAAAAACTGTTTTTT
.	.	TRBV19	TRBJ1-4	CASSNGATNEKLFF	TGTGCCAGTAGTAACGGTGCAACTAATGAAAAACTGTTTTTT